The present entry profiles one T cell receptor beta chain with its context. The target antigen is unknown. The CDR3 covers 12 residues. Trimming cost V 6 bases and J 6 bases, with 15 bases left between them. The germline gives CDR1 DFQATT, CDR2 SNEGSKA (reference sequence). Unique molecular identifiers were used in preparing the TCRbeta library. TCRdb recomputed calls from the PCR reads with MiXCR, one row per CDR3 protein. Of about 470,000 distinct CDR3 sequences listed, around 46% were seen once; the top ten hold about 30%. The sample is drawn from a study of T-cell reconstitution after alpha-beta-depleted transplantation in children. Study-level results: The main origin of T-cell counts and diversity one year after transplant was newly produced T cells. It was reported that alpha-beta T cells came from several hundred expanded graft clones (about two months after transplant). Day-60 TCRbeta diversity that was high in some patients was derived from surviving recipient T cells and thymic progenitors.

The sequence came from a girl aged 2-10 years with aplastic anemia, due to receive a stem cell transplant. The rearrangement joins TRBV20-1 to TRBJ2-7; tentative D call: TRBD2 (6 bases). The source was PBMCs, collected before TCRalphabeta/CD19-depleted stem cell transplant. The CDR3 protein is CSAIGGGVEQYF. The CDR3 DNA reads as TGCAGTGCCATCGGAGGAGGGGTCGAGCAGTACTTC.